A selection of T cell receptor beta chains follows, all from one sample in a study of Ad26.COV2.S vaccination and SARS-CoV-2 variants. Assay: immunoSEQ multiplex PCR; the TCRdb copy retains only in-frame clones and omits some. Here the sample spans about 240,000 clones, around nine tenths being singletons. The source was peripheral blood, collected in a trial of Ad26.COV2.S vaccine versus placebo. These receptors were collected from a person between 18 and 60 years old who received the Ad26.COV2.S COVID-19 vaccine or a placebo. Each CDR3 is given with its conserved first and last residue. A D gene is named only where the DNA matches it firmly. A clone size is listed for some rows: how often the clone was seen (once, few, many), or a class if it is expanded.

v_call: TRBV27
clone_size: few
d_call: TRBD1
j_call: TRBJ2-3
cdr3_aa: CATMSITGASDTQYF
cdr3_nt: TGTGCCACCATGTCGATAACAGGGGCCTCAGATACGCAGTATTTT

v_call: TRBV5-1
clone_size: once
d_call: TRBD2
j_call: TRBJ2-7
cdr3_aa: CASSSGLAGYYEQYF
cdr3_nt: TGCGCCAGCAGCTCTGGACTAGCGGGGTATTACGAGCAGTACTTC

v_call: TRBV7-2
clone_size: -
d_call: -
j_call: TRBJ1-2
cdr3_aa: CASSPLYGYTF
cdr3_nt: TGTGCCAGCAGTCCTCTCTATGGCTACACCTTC

v_call: TRBV3-1/TRBV3-2
clone_size: -
d_call: TRBD1
j_call: TRBJ1-2
cdr3_aa: CASSQDRGDGYTF
cdr3_nt: TGTGCCAGCAGCCAAGACAGGGGGGATGGCTACACCTTC

v_call: TRBV28
clone_size: once
d_call: -
j_call: TRBJ1-1
cdr3_aa: CASSTRPSRTEAFF
cdr3_nt: TGTGCCAGCAGTACCCGACCAAGCCGCACTGAAGCTTTCTTT

v_call: TRBV7-2
clone_size: -
d_call: TRBD2
j_call: TRBJ2-7
cdr3_aa: CASRAGASYEQYF
cdr3_nt: TGTGCCAGCAGAGCGGGAGCCTCCTACGAGCAGTACTTC

v_call: TRBV15
clone_size: once
d_call: TRBD2
j_call: TRBJ2-5
cdr3_aa: CATRGRALGQTQYF
cdr3_nt: TGTGCCACCAGAGGGAGGGCTTTGGGTCAGACCCAGTACTTC

v_call: TRBV9
clone_size: once
d_call: TRBD2
j_call: TRBJ2-2
cdr3_aa: CASSARGGLSPGELFF
cdr3_nt: TGTGCCAGCAGCGCGCGGGGGGGCCTCTCGCCCGGGGAGCTGTTTTTT

v_call: TRBV5-1
clone_size: -
d_call: -
j_call: TRBJ1-1
cdr3_aa: CASSLVSGRMNTEAFF
cdr3_nt: TGCGCCAGCAGCTTGGTATCGGGACGGATGAACACTGAAGCTTTCTTT

v_call: TRBV5-1
clone_size: -
d_call: -
j_call: TRBJ1-2
cdr3_aa: CASTDSIGTVSGYTF
cdr3_nt: TGCGCCAGCACTGATTCGATAGGGACTGTATCGGGCTACACCTTC

v_call: TRBV5-1
clone_size: -
d_call: -
j_call: TRBJ2-1
cdr3_aa: CASSLQGGSYNEQFF
cdr3_nt: TGCGCCAGCAGCTTGCAGGGGGGATCTTACAATGAGCAGTTCTTC

v_call: TRBV28
clone_size: -
d_call: TRBD1
j_call: TRBJ1-2
cdr3_aa: CASTGGQFNYGYTF
cdr3_nt: TGTGCCAGCACGGGGGGACAGTTTAACTATGGCTACACCTTC

v_call: TRBV19
clone_size: -
d_call: TRBD1
j_call: TRBJ1-4
cdr3_aa: CASSQPTGAYEKLFF
cdr3_nt: TGTGCCAGTAGCCAGCCGACAGGGGCATATGAAAAACTGTTTTTT

v_call: TRBV5-1
clone_size: -
d_call: TRBD1
j_call: TRBJ1-2
cdr3_aa: CASSFGRPVGQGASNYGYTF
cdr3_nt: TGCGCCAGCAGCTTTGGGAGACCCGTAGGACAGGGGGCATCGAACTATGGCTACACCTTC

v_call: TRBV12-3/TRBV12-4
clone_size: -
d_call: TRBD1
j_call: TRBJ2-5
cdr3_aa: CASRGQSQETQYF
cdr3_nt: TGTGCCAGCAGGGGACAGTCTCAAGAGACCCAGTACTTC

v_call: TRBV18
clone_size: -
d_call: -
j_call: TRBJ2-3
cdr3_aa: CASSPSGSRTDTQYF
cdr3_nt: TGTGCCAGCTCACCGTCGGGGTCCCGCACAGATACGCAGTATTTT

v_call: TRBV28
clone_size: -
d_call: -
j_call: TRBJ2-7
cdr3_aa: CASSVAGDQLYEQYF
cdr3_nt: TGTGCCAGCAGCGTGGCAGGGGATCAGCTCTACGAGCAGTACTTC

v_call: TRBV28
clone_size: -
d_call: TRBD1
j_call: TRBJ1-2
cdr3_aa: CASISYRDRVYGYTF
cdr3_nt: TGTGCCAGCATTTCTTACCGGGACAGGGTCTATGGCTACACCTTC

v_call: TRBV19
clone_size: -
d_call: TRBD1
j_call: TRBJ1-5
cdr3_aa: CASSRGQIAGNQPQHF
cdr3_nt: TGTGCCAGTAGTCGGGGACAGATTGCGGGCAATCAGCCCCAGCATTTT

v_call: TRBV19
clone_size: -
d_call: -
j_call: TRBJ1-2
cdr3_aa: CASIEGAHLGGYTF
cdr3_nt: TGTGCCAGTATTGAAGGGGCGCACCTAGGTGGCTACACCTTC

v_call: TRBV19
clone_size: once
d_call: -
j_call: TRBJ1-2
cdr3_aa: CASSISTTVTIYGYTF
cdr3_nt: TGTGCCAGTAGTATCTCTACGACAGTAACCATCTATGGCTACACCTTC

v_call: TRBV2
clone_size: -
d_call: TRBD1
j_call: TRBJ1-3
cdr3_aa: CASRIDRGPGNTIYF
cdr3_nt: TGTGCCAGCAGGATTGACAGGGGGCCTGGAAACACCATATATTTT

v_call: TRBV10-2
clone_size: -
d_call: TRBD2
j_call: TRBJ2-6
cdr3_aa: CASSEQASGAGANVLTF
cdr3_nt: TGCGCCAGCAGTGAGCAAGCTAGCGGGGCTGGGGCCAACGTCCTGACTTTC

v_call: TRBV19
clone_size: -
d_call: -
j_call: TRBJ1-1
cdr3_aa: CASTMRVRTEAFF
cdr3_nt: TGTGCCAGTACCATGAGGGTACGGACTGAAGCTTTCTTT

v_call: TRBV28
clone_size: -
d_call: TRBD2
j_call: TRBJ2-3
cdr3_aa: CASCGSGAGTDTQYF
cdr3_nt: TGTGCCAGCTGCGGGAGTGGGGCTGGCACAGATACGCAGTATTTT

v_call: TRBV7-2
clone_size: -
d_call: -
j_call: TRBJ2-7
cdr3_aa: CASSLVLSYEQYF
cdr3_nt: TGTGCCAGCAGCTTAGTCCTCTCCTACGAGCAGTACTTC

v_call: TRBV30
clone_size: -
d_call: -
j_call: TRBJ2-5
cdr3_aa: CAWSVGGIGTLQGETQYF
cdr3_nt: TGTGCCTGGAGTGTAGGGGGGATAGGGACACTCCAGGGGGAGACCCAGTACTTC

v_call: TRBV5-1
clone_size: -
d_call: -
j_call: TRBJ1-1
cdr3_aa: CASSFGSGIPEAFF
cdr3_nt: TGCGCCAGCAGCTTCGGGTCAGGAATCCCTGAAGCTTTCTTT

v_call: TRBV18
clone_size: -
d_call: -
j_call: TRBJ1-1
cdr3_aa: CASSPLDSLAEAFF
cdr3_nt: TGTGCCAGCTCACCTCTGGACAGTTTGGCTGAAGCTTTCTTT

v_call: TRBV30
clone_size: few
d_call: TRBD1
j_call: TRBJ1-1
cdr3_aa: CAWDRAMNTEAFF
cdr3_nt: TGTGCCTGGGACAGGGCTATGAACACTGAAGCTTTCTTT

v_call: TRBV7-9
clone_size: -
d_call: -
j_call: TRBJ1-3
cdr3_aa: CASKIGLGNTIYF
cdr3_nt: TGTGCCAGCAAAATAGGACTAGGAAACACCATATATTTT

v_call: TRBV12-5
clone_size: once
d_call: TRBD1
j_call: TRBJ2-5
cdr3_aa: CASGSSPGQGGNYQETQYF
cdr3_nt: TGTGCTAGTGGTTCCTCACCGGGACAGGGGGGAAATTACCAAGAGACCCAGTACTTC

v_call: TRBV27
clone_size: -
d_call: TRBD2
j_call: TRBJ2-3
cdr3_aa: CASSLSHTSGVTTDTQYF
cdr3_nt: TGTGCCAGCAGTTTATCCCACACTAGCGGGGTCACCACAGATACGCAGTATTTT

v_call: TRBV30
clone_size: -
d_call: -
j_call: TRBJ1-6
cdr3_aa: CAWSRQTPSSYNSPLHF
cdr3_nt: TGTGCCTGGAGTCGACAAACGCCCAGCTCCTATAATTCACCCCTCCACTTT

v_call: TRBV27
clone_size: -
d_call: -
j_call: TRBJ1-3
cdr3_aa: CASSPIGGLSGNTIYF
cdr3_nt: TGTGCCAGCAGTCCAATCGGGGGGCTCTCTGGAAACACCATATATTTT

v_call: TRBV20-1
clone_size: -
d_call: -
j_call: TRBJ1-2
cdr3_aa: CSARDPEGYTF
cdr3_nt: TGCAGTGCTAGAGACCCTGAGGGCTACACCTTC

v_call: TRBV18
clone_size: few
d_call: TRBD1
j_call: TRBJ1-5
cdr3_aa: CASSPSPGGAQPQHF
cdr3_nt: TGTGCCAGCTCACCGTCCCCAGGGGGTGCTCAGCCCCAGCATTTT

v_call: TRBV6-5
clone_size: -
d_call: -
j_call: TRBJ1-2
cdr3_aa: CASSLPGGLWGYTF
cdr3_nt: TGTGCCAGCAGTCTGCCGGGGGGGCTCTGGGGCTACACCTTC

v_call: TRBV28
clone_size: -
d_call: -
j_call: TRBJ2-1
cdr3_aa: CASSFSFPYNEQFF
cdr3_nt: TGTGCCAGCAGTTTCAGTTTTCCCTACAATGAGCAGTTCTTC

v_call: TRBV7-8
clone_size: -
d_call: -
j_call: TRBJ2-2
cdr3_aa: CASSLVEQFKAGELFF
cdr3_nt: TGTGCCAGCAGCTTAGTAGAACAGTTTAAAGCCGGGGAGCTGTTTTTT

v_call: TRBV29-1
clone_size: -
d_call: -
j_call: TRBJ1-2
cdr3_aa: CSVEVVGLYTF
cdr3_nt: TGCAGCGTTGAGGTGGTCGGGCTCTACACCTTC

v_call: TRBV6-2/TRBV6-3
clone_size: once
d_call: -
j_call: TRBJ2-5
cdr3_aa: CASSYSEGGVETQYF
cdr3_nt: TGTGCCAGCAGTTACTCTGAGGGGGGTGTGGAGACCCAGTACTTC

v_call: TRBV7-9
clone_size: -
d_call: -
j_call: TRBJ1-4
cdr3_aa: CASSLASTNEKLFF
cdr3_nt: TGTGCCAGCAGCTTAGCCTCAACTAATGAAAAACTGTTTTTT

v_call: TRBV28
clone_size: -
d_call: -
j_call: TRBJ2-6
cdr3_aa: CASSSLSGAGANVLTF
cdr3_nt: TGTGCCAGCAGTTCCCTTTCGGGGGCTGGGGCCAACGTCCTGACTTTC

v_call: TRBV28
clone_size: once
d_call: -
j_call: TRBJ1-1
cdr3_aa: CASSSTNTEAFF
cdr3_nt: TGTGCCAGCAGTTCAACCAACACTGAAGCTTTCTTT

v_call: TRBV5-1
clone_size: -
d_call: TRBD1
j_call: TRBJ2-7
cdr3_aa: CASSGGQGFSYEQYF
cdr3_nt: TGCGCCAGCAGCGGGGGACAGGGCTTCTCCTACGAGCAGTACTTC

v_call: TRBV24-1
clone_size: -
d_call: TRBD1
j_call: TRBJ1-2
cdr3_aa: CATSRGQGYGYTF
cdr3_nt: TGTGCCACCAGCCGCGGACAGGGATATGGCTACACCTTC

v_call: TRBV6-2/TRBV6-3
clone_size: -
d_call: TRBD2
j_call: TRBJ2-3
cdr3_aa: CASSPRTSGIFDTQYF
cdr3_nt: TGTGCCAGCAGTCCGCGGACTAGCGGGATTTTTGATACGCAGTATTTT

v_call: TRBV11-2
clone_size: few
d_call: TRBD2
j_call: TRBJ2-2
cdr3_aa: CASSLRLAGELSTGELFF
cdr3_nt: TGTGCCAGCAGCCTTAGACTAGCGGGAGAGCTTAGTACCGGGGAGCTGTTTTTT

v_call: TRBV4-3
clone_size: -
d_call: -
j_call: TRBJ1-3
cdr3_aa: CASSQDPLSSGNTIYF
cdr3_nt: TGCGCCAGCAGCCAAGATCCTCTTAGCTCTGGAAACACCATATATTTT

v_call: TRBV10-3
clone_size: -
d_call: -
j_call: TRBJ2-1
cdr3_aa: CAISDFDRMGNEQFF
cdr3_nt: TGTGCCATCAGTGACTTTGACCGAATGGGCAATGAGCAGTTCTTC

v_call: TRBV9
clone_size: -
d_call: -
j_call: TRBJ1-2
cdr3_aa: CASSVVCLWTDFYGYTF
cdr3_nt: TGTGCCAGCAGCGTAGTGTGCCTGTGGACGGACTTTTATGGCTACACCTTC

v_call: TRBV28
clone_size: -
d_call: TRBD1
j_call: TRBJ1-6
cdr3_aa: CASSLDRGYNSPLHF
cdr3_nt: TGTGCCAGCAGCCTCGACAGGGGATATAATTCACCCCTCCACTTT

v_call: TRBV12-3/TRBV12-4
clone_size: -
d_call: -
j_call: TRBJ2-2
cdr3_aa: CASSPIAGELFF
cdr3_nt: TGTGCCAGCAGCCCCATCGCCGGGGAGCTGTTTTTT

v_call: TRBV2
clone_size: -
d_call: -
j_call: TRBJ2-3
cdr3_aa: CASSGDLSTDTQYF
cdr3_nt: TGTGCCAGCAGTGGCGACTTAAGCACAGATACGCAGTATTTT

v_call: TRBV9
clone_size: -
d_call: -
j_call: TRBJ1-2
cdr3_aa: CASSVDGGAGYGYTF
cdr3_nt: TGTGCCAGCAGCGTAGATGGGGGCGCGGGCTATGGCTACACCTTC

v_call: TRBV4-2
clone_size: once
d_call: -
j_call: TRBJ1-2
cdr3_aa: CASSQKGATGWGMDGYTF
cdr3_nt: TGTGCCAGCAGCCAAAAAGGGGCCACAGGGTGGGGGATGGATGGCTACACCTTC

v_call: TRBV5-5
clone_size: -
d_call: -
j_call: TRBJ2-5
cdr3_aa: CASSFRGNQETQYF
cdr3_nt: TGTGCCAGCAGCTTTCGGGGCAACCAAGAGACCCAGTACTTC

v_call: TRBV7-8
clone_size: medium-sized
d_call: -
j_call: TRBJ1-3
cdr3_aa: CASSFDSTGNTIYF
cdr3_nt: TGTGCCAGCAGCTTCGACAGTACTGGAAACACCATATATTTT

v_call: TRBV19
clone_size: -
d_call: -
j_call: TRBJ1-6
cdr3_aa: CASSMGKSPLHF
cdr3_nt: TGTGCCAGTAGTATGGGGAAATCACCCCTCCACTTT